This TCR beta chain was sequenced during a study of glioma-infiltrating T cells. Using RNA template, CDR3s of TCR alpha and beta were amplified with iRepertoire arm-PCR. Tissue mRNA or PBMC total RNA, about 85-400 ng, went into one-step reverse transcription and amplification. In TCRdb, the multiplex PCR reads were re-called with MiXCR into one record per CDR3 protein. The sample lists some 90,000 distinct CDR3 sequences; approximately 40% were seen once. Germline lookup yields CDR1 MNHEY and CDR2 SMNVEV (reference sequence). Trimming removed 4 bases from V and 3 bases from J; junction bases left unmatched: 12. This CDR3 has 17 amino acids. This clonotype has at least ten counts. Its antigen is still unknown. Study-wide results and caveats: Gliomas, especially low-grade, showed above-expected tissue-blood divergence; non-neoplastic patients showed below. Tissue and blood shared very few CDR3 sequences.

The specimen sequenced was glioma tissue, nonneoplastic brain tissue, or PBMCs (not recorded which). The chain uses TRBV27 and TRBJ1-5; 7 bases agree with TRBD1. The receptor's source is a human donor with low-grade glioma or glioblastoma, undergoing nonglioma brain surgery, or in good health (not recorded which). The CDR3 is CASSSSPRDRPNQPQHF. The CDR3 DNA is TGTGCCAGCAGTTCGAGCCCCCGGGACAGACCCAATCAGCCCCAGCATTTT.